The T cell receptor beta chain under discussion was sequenced for a study of T cell responses to AZD1222 COVID-19 vaccine. Study-level results: Repertoires in all cases were sampled only once the peak T cell response had passed.

Comment on this clone: The target antigen is unknown.

Sequenced by immunoSEQ multiplex PCR; TCRdb stores in-frame clones only, minus some. The top ten hold around 6.3% of the sample, which has approximately 150,000 clones, 90% seen once. The sample in question was peripheral blood, obtained 28 days after the second AZD1222 dose. The origin of this receptor is an adult who received the AZD1222 COVID-19 vaccine.

This CDR3 reads CASSLRTGTYEQYF. DNA of the CDR3: TGTGCCAGCAGTTTAAGGACAGGAACCTACGAGCAGTACTTC. This sequence joins TRBV6-5 and TRBJ2-7; 7 positions match TRBD1. Germline trimming cut 4 bases from V and 2 bases from J; bases unmatched to any gene: 5. Germline V CDR1 and CDR2: MNHEY, SVGAGI. The CDR3 spans 14 residues.